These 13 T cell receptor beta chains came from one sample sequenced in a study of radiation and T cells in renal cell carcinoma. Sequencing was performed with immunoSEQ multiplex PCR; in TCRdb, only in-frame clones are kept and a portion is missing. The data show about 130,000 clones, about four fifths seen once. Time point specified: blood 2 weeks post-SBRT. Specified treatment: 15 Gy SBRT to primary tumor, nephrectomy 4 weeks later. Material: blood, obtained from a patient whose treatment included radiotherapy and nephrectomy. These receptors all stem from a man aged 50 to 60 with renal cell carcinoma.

This chain's CDR3 is CASSPVSQETQYF. The CDR3 DNA is TGTGCCAGCTCACCAGTCAGCCAAGAGACCCAGTACTTC. The gene calls are TRBV18 and TRBJ2-5; no firm D call. CDR1 is KGHSH and CDR2 is LQKENI in the germline V gene. CDR3 length: 13 residues. V dropped 2 bases and J dropped 1 base, with 5 bases sitting between them.

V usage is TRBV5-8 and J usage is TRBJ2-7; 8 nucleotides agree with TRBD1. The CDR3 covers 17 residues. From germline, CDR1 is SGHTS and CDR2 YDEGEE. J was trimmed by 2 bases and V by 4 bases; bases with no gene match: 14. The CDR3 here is CASSRSLFGRGPYEQYF. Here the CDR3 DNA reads TGTGCCAGCAGCCGAAGTTTGTTCGGCAGGGGGCCCTACGAGCAGTACTTC.

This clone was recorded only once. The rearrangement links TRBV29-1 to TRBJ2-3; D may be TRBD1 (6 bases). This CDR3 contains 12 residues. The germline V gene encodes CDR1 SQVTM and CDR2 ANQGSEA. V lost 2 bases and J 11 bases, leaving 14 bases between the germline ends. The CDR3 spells CSVESVGHEQYF. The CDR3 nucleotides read TGCAGCGTTGAATCTGTGGGACATGAGCAGTATTTT.

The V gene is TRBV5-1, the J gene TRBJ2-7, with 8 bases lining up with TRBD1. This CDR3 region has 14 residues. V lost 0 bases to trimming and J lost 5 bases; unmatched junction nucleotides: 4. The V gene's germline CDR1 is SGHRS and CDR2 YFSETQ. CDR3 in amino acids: CASSLGQGLHEQYF. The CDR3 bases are TGCGCCAGCAGCTTGGGACAGGGGCTCCACGAGCAGTACTTC. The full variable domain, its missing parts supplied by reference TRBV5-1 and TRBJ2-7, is KAGVTQTPRYLIKTRGQQVTLSCSPISGHRSVSWYQQTPGQGLQFLFEYFSETQRNKGNFPGRFSGRQFSNSRSEMNVSTLELGDSALYLCASSLGQGLHEQYFGPGTRLTVT.

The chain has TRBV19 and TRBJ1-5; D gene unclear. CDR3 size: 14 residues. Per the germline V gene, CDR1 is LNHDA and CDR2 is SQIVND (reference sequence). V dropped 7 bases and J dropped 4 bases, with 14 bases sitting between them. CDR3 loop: CASNTAQFNQPQHF. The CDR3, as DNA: TGTGCCAGTAACACGGCCCAATTTAATCAGCCCCAGCATTTT.

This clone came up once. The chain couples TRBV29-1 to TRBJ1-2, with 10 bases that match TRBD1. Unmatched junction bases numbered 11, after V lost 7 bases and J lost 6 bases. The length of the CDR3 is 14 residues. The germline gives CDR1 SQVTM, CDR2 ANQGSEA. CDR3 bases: TGCAGCGGGACCAATGAGGGACAGGGGAATGGCTACACCTTC. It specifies CSGTNEGQGNGYTF. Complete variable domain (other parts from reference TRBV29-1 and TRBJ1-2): SAVISQKPSRDICQRGTSLTIQCQVDSQVTMMFWYRQQPGQSLTLIATANQGSEATYESGFVIDKFPISRPNLTFSTLTVSNMSPEDSSIYLCSGTNEGQGNGYTFGSGTRLTVV.

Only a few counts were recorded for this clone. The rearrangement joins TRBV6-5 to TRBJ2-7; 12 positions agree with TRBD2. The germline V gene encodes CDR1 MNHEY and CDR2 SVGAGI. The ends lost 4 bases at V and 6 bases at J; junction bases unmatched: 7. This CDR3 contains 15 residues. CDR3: CASSLQPGLAGEQYF. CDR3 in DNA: TGTGCCAGCAGTTTACAACCGGGACTAGCGGGCGAGCAGTACTTC.

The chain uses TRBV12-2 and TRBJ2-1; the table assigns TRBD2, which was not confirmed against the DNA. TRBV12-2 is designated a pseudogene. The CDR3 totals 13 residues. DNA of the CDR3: TGTGCAAGTCGCTTAGACCCGGGGAATGAGCAGTTCTTC. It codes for CASRLDPGNEQFF.

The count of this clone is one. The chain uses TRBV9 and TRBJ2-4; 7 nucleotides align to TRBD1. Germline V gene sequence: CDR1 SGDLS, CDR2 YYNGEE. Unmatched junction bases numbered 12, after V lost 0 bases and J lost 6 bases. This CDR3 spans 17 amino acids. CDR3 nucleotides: TGTGCCAGCAGCGTAGACCCATTCCTGACAGGGCCAAACATTCAGTACTTC. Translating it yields CASSVDPFLTGPNIQYF. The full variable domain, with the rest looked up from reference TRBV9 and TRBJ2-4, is DSGVTQTPKHLITATGQRVTLRCSPRSGDLSVYWYQQSLDQGLQFLIQYYNGEERAKGNILERFSAQQFPDLHSELNLSSLELGDSALYFCASSVDPFLTGPNIQYFGAGTRLSVL.

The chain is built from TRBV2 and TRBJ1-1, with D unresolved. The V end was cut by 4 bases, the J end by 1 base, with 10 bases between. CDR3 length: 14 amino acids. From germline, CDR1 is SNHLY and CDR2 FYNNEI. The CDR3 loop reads CASSVERQNTEAFF. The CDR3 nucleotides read TGTGCCAGCAGTGTAGAGAGACAGAACACTGAAGCTTTCTTT.

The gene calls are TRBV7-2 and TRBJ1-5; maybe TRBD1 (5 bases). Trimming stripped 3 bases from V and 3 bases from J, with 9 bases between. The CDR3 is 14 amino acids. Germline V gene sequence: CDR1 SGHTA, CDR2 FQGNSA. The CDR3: CASSFRDLNQPQHF. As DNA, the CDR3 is TGTGCCAGCAGCTTTAGGGACCTCAATCAGCCCCAGCATTTT.

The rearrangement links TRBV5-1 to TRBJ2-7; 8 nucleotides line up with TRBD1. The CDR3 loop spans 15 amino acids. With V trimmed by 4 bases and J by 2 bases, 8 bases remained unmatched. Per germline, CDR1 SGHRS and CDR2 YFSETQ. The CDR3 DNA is TGCGCCAGCAGCATACTAGGACAGGGCACCTACGAGCAGTACTTC. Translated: CASSILGQGTYEQYF.

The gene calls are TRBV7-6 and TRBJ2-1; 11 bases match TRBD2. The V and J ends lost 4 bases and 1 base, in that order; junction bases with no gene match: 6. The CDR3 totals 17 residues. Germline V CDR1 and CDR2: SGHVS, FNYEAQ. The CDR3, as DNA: TGTGCCAGCAGCTCGTTTAGCGGGGGGGTTTCCTACAATGAGCAGTTCTTC. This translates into CASSSFSGGVSYNEQFF. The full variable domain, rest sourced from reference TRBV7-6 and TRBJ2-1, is GAGVSQSPRYKVTKRGQDVALRCDPISGHVSLYWYRQALGQGPEFLTYFNYEAQQDKSGLPNDRFSAERPEGSISTLTIQRTEQRDSAMYRCASSSFSGGVSYNEQFFGPGTRLTVL.